This T cell receptor (beta chain) was documented in a study of blood T cells in healthy people across ages. Per the germline V gene, CDR1 is KGHSH and CDR2 is LQKENI. This CDR3 is built from 15 residues. Trimming removed 3 bases from V and 4 bases from J; junction bases left unmatched: 6. A word on this clonotype: Its specificity is unknown.

Study results and caveats: Strong correlation existed between TCR beta diversity and naive T cell percentage.

A second PCR, run for about 6 to 12 cycles, used a sample-barcoded 5' primer plus a J-beta primer mix. TCRdb re-called the 5' RACE reads through MiXCR, storing one row per CDR3 protein. The sample comprises 650,000 to 900,000 distinct CDR3 sequences, 60% to 80% of which are singletons, and approximately 30% rests with the top ten. The chain links TRBV18 to TRBJ1-1; the match to TRBD1 covers 9 bases. This receptor was obtained from a man aged 25-40 years in good health. Input material: blood. CDR3 coding DNA: TGTGCCAGCTCACCTGAACAGGGGGCGACCACTGAAGCTTTCTTT. It translates to CASSPEQGATTEAFF. The entire variable domain, with the rest obtained from reference TRBV18 and TRBJ1-1, is as follows: NAGVMQNPRHLVRRRGQEARLRCSPMKGHSHVYWYRQLPEEGLKFMVYLQKENIIDESGMPKERFSAEFPKEGPSILRIQQVVRGDSAAYFCASSPEQGATTEAFFGQGTRLTVV.